This T cell receptor beta chain came from a study of radiation and T cells in renal cell carcinoma. Across the study: Nephrectomy followed 15 Gy stereotactic body radiation by 4 weeks. Study-level findings and limits: From baseline, blood top tumor clonotypes peaked at 2 weeks post-radiation.

The V and J ends lost 2 bases and 4 bases, in that order; junction bases with no gene match: 6. The CDR3 is 15 residues long. Germline values: CDR1 LGHNA, CDR2 YNFKEQ. The method was immunoSEQ multiplex PCR; TCRdb's version includes in-frame clones alone and lacks a portion of them. In the table there are some 150,000 clones, roughly 85% of which are singletons. As regards this clone: Its antigen remains unknown.

Noted time point: baseline pretreatment blood. Described treatment: 15 Gy SBRT to primary tumor, nephrectomy 4 weeks later. Blood was sampled at baseline, 2 weeks and 4 weeks after SBRT. The chain recombines TRBV4-2 with TRBJ1-1; 8 nucleotides match TRBD1. This TCR was sampled from a woman aged 45 to 65 with renal cell carcinoma. The source was blood, collected from a patient whose treatment included radiotherapy and nephrectomy. The chain's CDR3 is CASSQSGGGTTEAFF. CDR3 sequence (DNA): TGTGCCAGCAGCCAATCAGGGGGCGGTACCACTGAAGCTTTCTTT.